Listed here are 18 T cell receptor beta chains from one sample, sequenced in a study of Ad26.COV2.S vaccination and SARS-CoV-2 variants (dated by TCRdb to the early 2020s). Reading the label with the study, this specimen's treatment or condition is: roughly 20 received Ad26.COV2.S at low or high dose, single or two shots; several received placebo; per-sample allocation not given. Repertoires of vaccine and placebo recipients were sequenced from samples collected on day 63 after the first injection. Receptors were amplified or captured by the immunoSEQ multiplex PCR assay. Imported from immuneACCESS, the table was reduced by TCRdb to in-frame sequences with V and J called. These copies leave out some clones; in studies compared against another copy, an unresolved V gene accounts for under half, and the cause of the remainder is not known. This sample gives 300,000 to 400,000 clones in total; around 90% of them show up just once. The ten most abundant clones make up about 5% of the sample.

This sample comprised peripheral blood, obtained in a trial of Ad26.COV2.S vaccine versus placebo. The receptors were sampled from a person between 18 and 60 years old who received the Ad26.COV2.S COVID-19 vaccine or a placebo.

The V gene is TRBV30, the J gene TRBJ1-2; 8 positions match TRBD1. The ends lost 4 bases at V and 7 bases at J; junction bases unmatched: 8. This CDR3 region has 13 residues. Looked up from germline, CDR1 is GTSNPN and CDR2 is SVGIG (reference sequence). In DNA form, the CDR3 reads TGTGCCTGGACCAAAGCAGGGGGCTCTGGCTACACCTTC. Translation gives CAWTKAGGSGYTF.

The chain uses TRBV7-9 and TRBJ2-1, with 9 bases aligning to TRBD2. The CDR3 is 21 residues long. Germline loops: CDR1 SEHNR, CDR2 FQNEAQ (reference sequence). V shed 7 bases and J 3 bases; nucleotides not matched to a gene: 25. The CDR3 sequence: CASNRAGGLHAALLFYNEQFF. The DNA for the CDR3 is TGTGCCAGCAATAGGGCGGGAGGGCTTCACGCCGCCCTTTTATTCTACAATGAGCAGTTCTTC.

The chain links TRBV7-2 to TRBJ2-1, with 14 nucleotides matching TRBD2. Unmatched junction bases numbered 12, after V lost 3 bases and J lost 8 bases. The CDR3 runs 18 residues. CDR1 is SGHTA and CDR2 is FQGNSA in the germline V gene. The CDR3 loop reads CASSFGLAGGLRGDEQFF. As DNA, the CDR3 is TGTGCCAGCAGCTTCGGACTAGCGGGAGGCCTCCGCGGAGATGAGCAGTTCTTC.

The chain uses TRBV3-1 (or the pseudogene TRBV3-2) and TRBJ1-5; 8 bases are shared with TRBD1. From germline, CDR1 is LGHDT and CDR2 YNNKEL (reference sequence). V gave up 1 base and J gave up 3 bases; unmatched junction bases: 2. The CDR3 loop spans 15 amino acids. This chain's CDR3 is CASSQGRGLNQPQHF. CDR3 nucleotide sequence: TGTGCCAGCAGCCAAGGCAGGGGGCTCAATCAGCCCCAGCATTTT.

The V call is TRBV18, the J call TRBJ1-1; weak D call: TRBD1 (5 bases). This CDR3 contains 21 residues. CDR1 and CDR2 from the germline V gene are KGHSH and LQKENI. Trimming took 1 base from V and 8 from J, leaving 35 bases between them. The DNA for the CDR3 is TGTGCCAGCTCACCACTACGAAGCAGGGAGACCCTCCGTGGGTCATCTTCAGAAGCTTTCTTT. Translated: CASSPLRSRETLRGSSSEAFF.

The chain employs TRBV12-3 or TRBV12-4 and TRBJ2-1; D remains ambiguous. The V and J ends lost 5 bases and 8 bases respectively, with 10 bases between them. The CDR3 consists of 12 residues. This CDR3 reads CASSPLRDEQFF. Written as DNA, the CDR3 is TGTGCCAGCAGTCCCCTCCGGGATGAGCAGTTCTTC.

This rearrangement joins TRBV3-1 (or the pseudogene TRBV3-2) to TRBJ1-2, with D possibly matching TRBD1 (5 bases). V lost 5 bases and J 3 bases, leaving 16 bases between the germline ends. The germline V gene encodes CDR1 LGHDT and CDR2 YNNKEL (reference sequence). CDR3 length: 15 amino acids. In DNA form, the CDR3 reads TGTGCCAGCAGCTACCCTGGGACGGCCGACTATGGCTACACCTTC. Translated, it gives CASSYPGTADYGYTF.

The chain carries TRBV28 and TRBJ2-7; D perhaps matches TRBD2 (6 bases). Deletions cut 6 bases from V and 3 bases from J, with 21 bases between. Germline CDR1 reads MDHEN; CDR2 reads SYDVKM. There are 16 residues in the CDR3. For the CDR3, the DNA is TGTGCCAGCAGGCCTCTAACCCTCGGGGGTGACTACGAGCAGTACTTC. Amino acids: CASRPLTLGGDYEQYF.

The rearrangement uses TRBV10-2 and TRBJ1-2, with D unclear. The CDR3 runs 12 residues. Germline V gene data show CDR1 as WSHSY and CDR2 as SAAADI. Trimming left V 8 bases short and J 5 bases short, with 12 bases between. The CDR3 loop reads CASSDGVYGYTF. In nucleotides, the CDR3 is TGCGCCAGCTCCGACGGTGTATATGGCTACACCTTC.

V usage is TRBV19 and J usage is TRBJ1-2, with D tentatively TRBD1 (5 bases). Trimming stripped 7 bases from V and 2 bases from J, with 17 bases between. This CDR3 spans 15 amino acids. CDR1 and CDR2 from the germline V gene are LNHDA and SQIVND (reference sequence). CDR3 nucleotides: TGTGCCAGTACCTCCTGGGGGAACCTGAACTATGGCTACACCTTC. Amino acids: CASTSWGNLNYGYTF. Supplemented by reference TRBV19 and TRBJ1-2, the full variable domain reads DGGITQSPKYLFRKEGQNVTLSCEQNLNHDAMYWYRQDPGQGLRLIYYSQIVNDFQKGDIAEGYSVSREKKESFPLTVTSAQKNPTAFYLCASTSWGNLNYGYTFGSGTRLTVV.

The rearrangement links TRBV4-3 to TRBJ2-3, with unresolved D. This CDR3 has 14 amino acids. V dropped 0 bases and J dropped 2 bases, with 6 bases sitting between them. Germline CDR1 is LGHNA and CDR2 is YSLEER. The DNA for the CDR3 is TGCGCCAGCAGCCAAGATCGACCCACAGATACGCAGTATTTT. Translating gives CASSQDRPTDTQYF.

This clone was recorded only once. The gene calls are TRBV4-2 and TRBJ2-1; the D gene is possibly TRBD1 (5 bases). The CDR3 loop spans 17 amino acids. The V and J ends lost 2 bases and 1 base respectively, with 15 bases between them. Germline-derived CDR1 and CDR2 are LGHNA and YNFKEQ. The CDR3 reads CASSQQHRGGSYNEQFF. CDR3 in DNA: TGTGCCAGCAGCCAACAGCATAGGGGCGGTTCCTACAATGAGCAGTTCTTC.

The rearrangement joins TRBV18 to TRBJ2-1; possibly TRBD1 for D (5 bases). This CDR3 region has 12 residues. CDR1 KGHSH and CDR2 LQKENI come from the germline V gene. V lost 3 bases to trimming and J lost 8 bases, with 8 bases between them. DNA for the CDR3: TGTGCCAGCTCACCGACAGTGGATGAGCAGTTCTTC. Encoded protein: CASSPTVDEQFF.

The chain carries TRBV6-4 and TRBJ1-1, with 8 bases fitting TRBD1. The CDR3 has 15 amino acids. V lost 4 bases, J lost 5 bases, and 9 bases stayed unmatched. Germline loops: CDR1 MRHNA, CDR2 SNTAGT. The CDR3 nucleotides are TGTGCCAGCAGTGGTGGACAGGGCCGGGAGACTGAAGCTTTCTTT. This codes for CASSGGQGRETEAFF.

The chain has TRBV7-2 and TRBJ2-7, with D unclear. The germline V and J ends were trimmed by 5 bases and 1 base, with 12 bases remaining between them. CDR3 length: 14 residues. Per germline, CDR1 SGHTA and CDR2 FQGNSA. The CDR3 region is CASSNPDGSYEQYF. In DNA, the CDR3 is TGTGCCAGCAGCAACCCGGACGGTTCCTACGAGCAGTACTTC.

The rearrangement uses TRBV7-6 and TRBJ1-1; TRBD1 aligns across 7 bases. The germline V gene has CDR1 SGHVS and CDR2 FNYEAQ. The V gene end was trimmed by 5 bases and the J gene end by 3 bases; junction bases not matched to a gene: 6. This CDR3 region has 14 residues. CDR3 DNA sequence: TGTGCCAGCAGCGCCCGACAGGGACACACTGAAGCTTTCTTT. As protein: CASSARQGHTEAFF.

V and J are TRBV25-1 and TRBJ1-1; perhaps TRBD1 as D (6 bases). Looked up from germline, CDR1 is MGHDK and CDR2 is SYGVNS. The CDR3 length is 13 residues. Trimming stripped 7 bases from V and 1 base from J, with 10 bases between. Here the CDR3 reads CASTQQGNTEAFF. CDR3 nucleotide sequence: TGTGCCAGCACCCAACAGGGGAACACTGAAGCTTTCTTT.

The sample holds one count of this clone. The chain recombines TRBV5-6 with TRBJ2-7; D is unresolved. Per the germline V gene, CDR1 is SGHDT and CDR2 is YYEEEE. The CDR3 covers 13 residues. V was pared by 2 bases and J by 0 bases, with 6 bases between. The CDR3 reads CASSFDTSYEQYF. The CDR3 coding sequence is TGTGCCAGCAGCTTTGACACCTCCTACGAGCAGTACTTC.